The rows below give T cell receptor beta chains drawn from one sample of a study of blood T cells in healthy people across ages. TCRdb re-analysed the 5' RACE reads in MiXCR, keeping a single row per CDR3 protein. The sample lists approximately 1.5 million distinct CDR3 sequences, roughly 43% seen once, with about 3.8% in the top ten. Sequenced sample: blood. All receptors come from a woman younger than 35 in good health. Each CDR3 is given with its conserved first and last residue. The D gene is left open where the match is weak. Clone sizes are given selectively: once, few, many, or a class where the clone is expanded.

few | NA | TRBJ2-5 | TRBV4-1 | TGCGCCAGCAGCCAAGACACGGGGGACGGAACTCAAGAGACCCAGTACTTC | CASSQDTGDGTQETQYF
NA | NA | TRBJ2-5 | TRBV5-1 | TGCGCCAGCAGCTTGATATGGATCCATGAGCAGTACTTC | CASSLIWIHEQYF
many | NA | TRBJ2-1 | TRBV28 | TGTGCCAGCAGAAAGGGACTGCTCTACAATGAGCAGTTCTTC | CASRKGLLYNEQFF
NA | NA | TRBJ2-1 | TRBV4-1 | TGCGCCAGCGGGTTCTCCTACAATGAGCAGTTCTTC | CASGFSYNEQFF
few | TRBD2 | TRBJ2-3 | TRBV20-1 | TGCAGCCAGGTAGCGGGGCCTGGTACGCAGTATTTT | CSQVAGPGTQYF
NA | NA | TRBJ1-1 | TRBV20-1 | TGCAGTGGTGTCCCTACGAACACTGAAGCTTTCTTT | CSGVPTNTEAFF
once | TRBD2 | TRBJ2-1 | TRBV4-2 | TGTGCCAGCAGCCAATACGCAACTAGCGACAATGAGCAGTTCTTC | CASSQYATSDNEQFF
NA | NA | TRBJ2-5 | TRBV6-2/TRBV6-3 | TGTGCCACTGCTATCGGGACCTTCAATGAGCAGTACTTC | CATAIGTFNEQYF
NA | TRBD1 | TRBJ2-7 | TRBV5-1 | TGCGCCAGCAGCCTGACAGGGAGCACCCTCGAGCAGTACTTC | CASSLTGSTLEQYF
NA | NA | TRBJ2-5 | TRBV6-2/TRBV6-3 | TGTGCCAGCACCACTACAGCCAATGAGCAGTACTTC | CASTTTANEQYF
NA | TRBD1 | TRBJ1-1 | TRBV29-1 | TGCAGCGTACCCAGGACAGGGCCTTTTAGTCTGAACACTGAAGCTTTCTTT | CSVPRTGPFSLNTEAFF
NA | NA | TRBJ2-3 | TRBV2 | TGTGCCAGCAGGCGCTCCCACACAGATACGCAGTATTTT | CASRRSHTDTQYF
NA | TRBD1 | TRBJ1-2 | TRBV18 | TGTGCCAGCTCACCGCTCAGGGGGCGAGCAAGTTTTGATGGCTACACCTTC | CASSPLRGRASFDGYTF
many | NA | TRBJ2-1 | TRBV3-1 | TGTGCCGTAGGCTCCTACAATGAGCAGTTCTTC | CAVGSYNEQFF
few | NA | TRBJ2-7 | TRBV11-2 | TGTGCCAGCAGCACTAATCTGGCGGACTACGAGCAGTACTTC | CASSTNLADYEQYF
NA | TRBD1 | TRBJ1-2 | TRBV2 | TGTGCCAGCACCAACACCGGGACAGCCTATGGCTACACCTTC | CASTNTGTAYGYTF
NA | NA | TRBJ2-1 | TRBV12-3/TRBV12-4 | TGTGCCAGCAGTTCGTTTGCAGGGCTGAAGGAGACCCAGTTCTTC | CASSSFAGLKETQFF
NA | TRBD1 | TRBJ1-5 | TRBV7-9 | TGTGCCGGCAGCTTAGGGGACAGGTGGATGCAGCCCCAGCATTTT | CAGSLGDRWMQPQHF
NA | TRBD2 | TRBJ2-7 | TRBV12-3/TRBV12-4 | TGTGCCGGCAGTTTAAGGACTAGCAGATCCTACGAGCAGTACTTC | CAGSLRTSRSYEQYF
NA | TRBD2 | TRBJ2-7 | TRBV4-3 | TGCGCCAGCAGCCAACACACCGGGGGGAGTCGCGAGCAGTACTTC | CASSQHTGGSREQYF
NA | NA | TRBJ2-1 | TRBV12-3/TRBV12-4 | TGTGCCAGCAGCCAAGGCGGGGGCACTGAGCAGTTCTTC | CASSQGGGTEQFF
few | TRBD2 | TRBJ2-1 | TRBV4-1 | TGCGCCAGCAGCCAAGTTCGGACTAGCTTTAATGAGCAGTTCTTC | CASSQVRTSFNEQFF
NA | NA | TRBJ1-5 | TRBV6-6 | TGTGCCAGCAGACTACCCCAGGGAAATCAGCCCCAGCATTTT | CASRLPQGNQPQHF
NA | NA | TRBJ2-3 | TRBV24-1 | TGTGCCACCAGTGACCCCGAAGGGGCGGAAGATACGCAGTATTTT | CATSDPEGAEDTQYF
NA | TRBD1 | TRBJ2-2 | TRBV6-2/TRBV6-3 | TGTGCCAGCCGGTTATTCCCGGGACAGGGTAACACCGGGGAGCTGTTTTTT | CASRLFPGQGNTGELFF
NA | NA | TRBJ1-2 | TRBV4-1 | TGCGCCAGCAGCCAAGTCATACAGCAACTTGGCTACACCTTC | CASSQVIQQLGYTF
NA | NA | TRBJ1-6 | TRBV20-1 | TGCAGTGCTAGAGGCGCTTTGGGCAATCGCAAAGTCGAAGATTCACCCCTCCACTTT | CSARGALGNRKVEDSPLHF
NA | TRBD1 | TRBJ2-1 | TRBV29-1 | TGCAGCGTGGGGACAGCGCTTCACAGCTCCTACAATGAGCAGTTCTTC | CSVGTALHSSYNEQFF
few | TRBD2 | TRBJ2-7 | TRBV27 | TGTGCCAGCATGAGCGGGGCTGGCTCCTACGAGAAGTACTTC | CASMSGAGSYEKYF
NA | TRBD1 | TRBJ2-1 | TRBV7-8 | TGTGCCAGCAGCTTAGAGTGGGACAGGGGGGAAAATGAGCAGTTCTTC | CASSLEWDRGENEQFF
NA | NA | TRBJ2-5 | TRBV7-8 | TGTGCCAGCAGCTTGTCCGGGACGCAGATATGGTACTTC | CASSLSGTQIWYF
NA | TRBD2 | TRBJ2-1 | TRBV28 | TGTGCCAGCAGCGGAGCGGGGCAGTGGAACTCCTACAATGAGCAGTTCTTC | CASSGAGQWNSYNEQFF
NA | NA | TRBJ1-1 | TRBV7-9 | TGTGCCAGCACCCTAGACAGGCTGAACACTGAAGCTTTCTTT | CASTLDRLNTEAFF
NA | NA | TRBJ1-2 | TRBV29-1 | TGCAGCGTTGATGGGACCGGTAAGAGGTATGGCTACACCTTC | CSVDGTGKRYGYTF
NA | TRBD1 | TRBJ1-6 | TRBV20-1 | TGCAGTGCTAGCACAGCGGGACAGGATAATTCACCCCTCCACTTT | CSASTAGQDNSPLHF
NA | TRBD1 | TRBJ2-1 | TRBV4-1 | TGCGCCAGCAGAACTCCGGGACAGCCTCCCAATGAGCAGTTCTTC | CASRTPGQPPNEQFF
NA | NA | TRBJ2-4 | TRBV29-1 | TGCAGAGTTGAAATGGTCTTAGCCAAAAACATTCAGTACTTC | CRVEMVLAKNIQYF
few | NA | TRBJ2-1 | TRBV29-1 | TGCAGCGTTGAATCGGGACTGTACTCCTACAATGAGCAGTTCTTC | CSVESGLYSYNEQFF
NA | NA | TRBJ1-1 | TRBV5-4 | TGTGCCAGCAGCGGGGGGGCGAACACTGAAGCTTTCTTT | CASSGGANTEAFF
NA | TRBD2 | TRBJ2-3 | TRBV5-1 | TGCGCCAGCAGCTTGTCCCGGGGGGGCCGGGACACAGATACGCAGTATTTT | CASSLSRGGRDTDTQYF